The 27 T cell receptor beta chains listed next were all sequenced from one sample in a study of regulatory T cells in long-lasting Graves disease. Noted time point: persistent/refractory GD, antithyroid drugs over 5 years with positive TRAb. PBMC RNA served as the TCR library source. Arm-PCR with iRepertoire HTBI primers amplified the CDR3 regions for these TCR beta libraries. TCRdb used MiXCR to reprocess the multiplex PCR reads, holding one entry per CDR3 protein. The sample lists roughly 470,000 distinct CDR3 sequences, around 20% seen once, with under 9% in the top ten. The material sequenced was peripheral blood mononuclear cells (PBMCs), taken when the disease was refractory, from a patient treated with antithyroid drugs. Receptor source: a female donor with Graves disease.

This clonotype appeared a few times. CDR3 sequence: CASSQGTLGTEAFF. CDR3 DNA: TGCGCCAGCAGCCAAGGGACGTTGGGCACTGAAGCTTTCTTT. This chain connects TRBV4-3 to TRBJ1-1; no clear D. Between the trimmed V and J ends, which lost 1 base and 4 bases, there was a span of 10 bases. This CDR3 has 14 residues. Germline values: CDR1 LGHNA, CDR2 YSLEER.

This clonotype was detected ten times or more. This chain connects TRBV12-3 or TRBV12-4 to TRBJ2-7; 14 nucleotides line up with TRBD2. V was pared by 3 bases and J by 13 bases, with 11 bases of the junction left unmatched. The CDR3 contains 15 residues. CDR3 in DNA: TGTGCCAGCAGTTTCAGAAGTGGACTAGCGGGAGGCTTATACTTC. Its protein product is CASSFRSGLAGGLYF.

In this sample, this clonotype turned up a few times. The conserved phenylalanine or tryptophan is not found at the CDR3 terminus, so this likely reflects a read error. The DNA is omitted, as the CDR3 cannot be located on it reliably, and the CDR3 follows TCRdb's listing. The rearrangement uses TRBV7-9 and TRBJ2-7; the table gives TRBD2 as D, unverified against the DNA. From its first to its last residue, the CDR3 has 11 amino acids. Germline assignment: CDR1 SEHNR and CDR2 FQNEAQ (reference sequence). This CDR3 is CASSKREVPQL.

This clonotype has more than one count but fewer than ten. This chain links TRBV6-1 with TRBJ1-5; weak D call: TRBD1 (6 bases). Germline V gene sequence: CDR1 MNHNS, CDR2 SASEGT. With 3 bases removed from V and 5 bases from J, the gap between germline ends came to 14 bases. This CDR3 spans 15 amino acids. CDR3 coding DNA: TGTGCCAGCAGTGAGGGGGGCTGGGTGGATCAGCCCCAGCATTTT. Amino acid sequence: CASSEGGWVDQPQHF.

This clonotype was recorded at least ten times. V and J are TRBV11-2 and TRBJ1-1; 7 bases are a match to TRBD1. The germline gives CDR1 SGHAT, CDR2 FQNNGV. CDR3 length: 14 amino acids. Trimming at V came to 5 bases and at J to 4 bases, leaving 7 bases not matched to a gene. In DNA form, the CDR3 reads TGTGCCAGCAGCCAAGGGACAGCGCGCACTGAAGCTTTCTTT. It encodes CASSQGTARTEAFF.

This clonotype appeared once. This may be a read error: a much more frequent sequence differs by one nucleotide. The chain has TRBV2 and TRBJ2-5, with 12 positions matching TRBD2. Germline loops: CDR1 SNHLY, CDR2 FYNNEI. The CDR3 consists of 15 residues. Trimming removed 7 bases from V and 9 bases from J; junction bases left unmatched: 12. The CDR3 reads CASTRLAGDPGAQYF. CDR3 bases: TGTGCCAGCACAAGACTAGCGGGAGATCCGGGGGCCCAGTACTTC.

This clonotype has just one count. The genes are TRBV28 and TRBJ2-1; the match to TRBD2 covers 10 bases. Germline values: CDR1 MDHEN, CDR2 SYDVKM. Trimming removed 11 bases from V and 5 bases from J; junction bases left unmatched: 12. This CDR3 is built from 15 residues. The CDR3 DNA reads TGTGCCGCCCGAATGACTAGCGGGCGCAACAATGAGCAGTTCTTC. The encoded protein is CAARMTSGRNNEQFF.

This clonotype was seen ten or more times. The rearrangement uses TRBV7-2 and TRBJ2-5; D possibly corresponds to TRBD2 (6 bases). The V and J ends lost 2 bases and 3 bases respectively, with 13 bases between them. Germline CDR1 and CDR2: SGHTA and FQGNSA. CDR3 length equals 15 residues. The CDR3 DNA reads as TGTGCCAGCAGCTTAACTCGGGCGGGAAAAGAGACCCAGTACTTC. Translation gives CASSLTRAGKETQYF.

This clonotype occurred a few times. The CDR3 here is CASTLRGNYGYTF. The CDR3 DNA reads as TGTGCCAGCACCCTCCGGGGTAACTATGGCTACACCTTC. The chain uses TRBV6-1 and TRBJ1-2; no definite D call. The germline V gene encodes CDR1 MNHNS and CDR2 SASEGT. Trimming cost V 7 bases and J 1 base, with 10 bases left between them. The CDR3 covers 13 residues.

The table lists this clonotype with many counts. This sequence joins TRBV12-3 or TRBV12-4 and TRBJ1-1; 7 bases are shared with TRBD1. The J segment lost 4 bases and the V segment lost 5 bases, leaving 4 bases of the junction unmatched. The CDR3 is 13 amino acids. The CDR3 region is CASSPNRGTEAFF. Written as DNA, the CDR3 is TGTGCCAGCAGTCCTAACAGGGGCACTGAAGCTTTCTTT.

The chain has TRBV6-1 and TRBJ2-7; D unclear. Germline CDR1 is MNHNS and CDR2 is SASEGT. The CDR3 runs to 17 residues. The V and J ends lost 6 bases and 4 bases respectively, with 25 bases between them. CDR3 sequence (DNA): TGTGCCAGCAGCCCATCCCTCCGACACGGGTTAGTTTACGAGCAGTACTTC. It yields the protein CASSPSLRHGLVYEQYF.

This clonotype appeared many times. Written as DNA, the CDR3 is TGCAGTGCAATGACTGCAGGGGCTGAAGCTTTCTTT. It yields the protein CSAMTAGAEAFF. V is TRBV20-1 and J is TRBJ1-1, with D perhaps matching TRBD1 (6 bases). The CDR3 covers 12 residues. The V gene's germline CDR1 is DFQATT and CDR2 SNEGSKA (reference sequence). The V and J ends lost 6 bases and 6 bases respectively, with 14 bases between them.

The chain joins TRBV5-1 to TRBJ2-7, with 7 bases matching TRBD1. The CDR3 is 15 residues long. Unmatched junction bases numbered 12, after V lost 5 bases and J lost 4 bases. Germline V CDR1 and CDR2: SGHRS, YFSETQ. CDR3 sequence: CASRTATGAGYEQYF. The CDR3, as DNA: TGCGCCAGCAGGACTGCAACAGGGGCCGGTTACGAGCAGTACTTC.

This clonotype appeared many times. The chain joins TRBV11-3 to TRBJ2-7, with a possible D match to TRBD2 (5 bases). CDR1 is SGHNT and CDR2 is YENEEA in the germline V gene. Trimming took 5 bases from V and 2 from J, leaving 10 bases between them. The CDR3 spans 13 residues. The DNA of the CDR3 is TGTGCCAGCAGCGGTCGGGGAGCCTACGAGCAGTACTTC. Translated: CASSGRGAYEQYF.

The CDR3 sequence: CASSAHGGQDLYGYTF. In DNA, the CDR3 is TGTGCCAGCAGCGCCCACGGAGGACAGGACTTATATGGCTACACCTTC. This chain joins TRBV9 and TRBJ1-2; the match to TRBD1 covers 7 bases. CDR1 is SGDLS and CDR2 is YYNGEE in the germline V gene. This CDR3 region has 16 residues. J lost 5 bases, V lost 3 bases, and 13 bases had no gene match. Full variable domain (missing parts from reference TRBV9 and TRBJ1-2): DSGVTQTPKHLITATGQRVTLRCSPRSGDLSVYWYQQSLDQGLQFLIQYYNGEERAKGNILERFSAQQFPDLHSELNLSSLELGDSALYFCASSAHGGQDLYGYTFGSGTRLTVV.

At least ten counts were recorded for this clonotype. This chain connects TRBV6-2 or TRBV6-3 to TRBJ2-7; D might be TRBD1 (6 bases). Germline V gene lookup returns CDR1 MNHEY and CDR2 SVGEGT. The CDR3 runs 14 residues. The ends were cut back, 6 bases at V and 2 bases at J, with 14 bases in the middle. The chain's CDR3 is CASRSQGFAYEQYF. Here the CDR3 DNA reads TGTGCCAGCAGGAGTCAGGGGTTCGCCTACGAGCAGTACTTC.

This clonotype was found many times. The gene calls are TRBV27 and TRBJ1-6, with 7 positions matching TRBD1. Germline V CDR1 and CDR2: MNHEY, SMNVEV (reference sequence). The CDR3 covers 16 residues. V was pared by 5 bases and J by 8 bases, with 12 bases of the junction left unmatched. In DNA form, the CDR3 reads TGTGCCAGCAGTGGGTATGACAGGGCGGGCGATTCACCCCTCCACTTT. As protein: CASSGYDRAGDSPLHF.

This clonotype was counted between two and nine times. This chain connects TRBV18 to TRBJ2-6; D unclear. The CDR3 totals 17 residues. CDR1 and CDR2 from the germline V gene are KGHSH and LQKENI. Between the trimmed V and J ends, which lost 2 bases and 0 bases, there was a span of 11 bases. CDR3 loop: CASSPMAGTSGANVLTF. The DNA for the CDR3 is TGTGCCAGCTCACCAATGGCAGGTACCTCTGGGGCCAACGTCCTGACTTTC.

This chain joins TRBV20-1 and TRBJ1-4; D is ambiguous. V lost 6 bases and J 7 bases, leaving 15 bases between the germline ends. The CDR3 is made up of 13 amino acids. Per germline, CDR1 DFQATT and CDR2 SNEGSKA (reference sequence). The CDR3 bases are TGCAGTGCCAGTCGGGTTCTCCGTGAAAAACTGTTTTTT. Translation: CSASRVLREKLFF.

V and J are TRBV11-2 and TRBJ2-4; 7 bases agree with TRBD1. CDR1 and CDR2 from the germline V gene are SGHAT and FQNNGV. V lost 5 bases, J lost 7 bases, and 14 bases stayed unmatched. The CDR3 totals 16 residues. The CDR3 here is CASSSAPTTGWNIQYF. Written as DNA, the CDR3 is TGTGCCAGCAGCAGTGCCCCGACGACAGGGTGGAACATTCAGTACTTC.

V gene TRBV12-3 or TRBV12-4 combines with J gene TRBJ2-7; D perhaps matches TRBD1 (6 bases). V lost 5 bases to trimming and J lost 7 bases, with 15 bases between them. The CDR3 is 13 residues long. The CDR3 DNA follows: TGTGCCAGCAGTACAGGGCCCCTTTGGGAGCAGTACTTC. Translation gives CASSTGPLWEQYF.

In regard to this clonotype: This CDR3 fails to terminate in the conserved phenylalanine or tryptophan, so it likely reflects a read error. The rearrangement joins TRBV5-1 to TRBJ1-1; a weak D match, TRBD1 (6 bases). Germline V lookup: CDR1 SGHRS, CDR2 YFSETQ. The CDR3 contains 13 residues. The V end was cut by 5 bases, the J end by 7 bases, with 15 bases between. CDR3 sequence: CASRPLDRSEAFL. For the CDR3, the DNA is TGCGCCAGCAGACCTTTGGACAGAAGTGAAGCTTTCCTT.

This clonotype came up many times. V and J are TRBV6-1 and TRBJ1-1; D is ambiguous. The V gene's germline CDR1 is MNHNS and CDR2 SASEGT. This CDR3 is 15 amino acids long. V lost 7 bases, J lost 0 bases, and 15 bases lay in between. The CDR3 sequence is CASTLMDGMNTEAFF. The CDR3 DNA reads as TGTGCCAGCACCCTAATGGATGGAATGAACACTGAAGCTTTCTTT.

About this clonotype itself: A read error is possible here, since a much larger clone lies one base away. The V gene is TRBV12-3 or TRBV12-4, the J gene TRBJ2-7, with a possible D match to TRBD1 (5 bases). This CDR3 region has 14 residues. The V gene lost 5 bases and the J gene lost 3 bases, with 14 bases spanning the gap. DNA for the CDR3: TGTGCCAGCAGTATTGGCAGGGTTCTCTACGAGCAGTACTTC. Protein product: CASSIGRVLYEQYF.

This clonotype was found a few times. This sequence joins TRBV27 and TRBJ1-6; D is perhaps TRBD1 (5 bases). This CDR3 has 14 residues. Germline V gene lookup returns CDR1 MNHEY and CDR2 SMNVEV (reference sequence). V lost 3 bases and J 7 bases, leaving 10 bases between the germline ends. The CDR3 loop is CASSFRAGNSPLHF. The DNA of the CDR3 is TGTGCCAGCAGTTTCAGGGCAGGGAATTCACCCCTCCACTTT.

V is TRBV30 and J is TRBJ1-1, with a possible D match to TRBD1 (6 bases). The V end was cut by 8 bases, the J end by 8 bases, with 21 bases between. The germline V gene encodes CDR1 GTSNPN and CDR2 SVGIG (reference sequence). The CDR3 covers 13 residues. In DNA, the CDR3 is TGTGCCGCCCACAGGGCAGGTCGGACCGAAGCTTTCTTT. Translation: CAAHRAGRTEAFF.

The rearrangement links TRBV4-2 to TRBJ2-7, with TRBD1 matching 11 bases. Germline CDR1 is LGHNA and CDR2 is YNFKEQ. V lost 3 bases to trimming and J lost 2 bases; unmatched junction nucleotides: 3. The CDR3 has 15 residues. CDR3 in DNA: TGTGCCAGCAGCCATCCGGGACAGGGGGCCTACGAGCAGTACTTC. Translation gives CASSHPGQGAYEQYF.